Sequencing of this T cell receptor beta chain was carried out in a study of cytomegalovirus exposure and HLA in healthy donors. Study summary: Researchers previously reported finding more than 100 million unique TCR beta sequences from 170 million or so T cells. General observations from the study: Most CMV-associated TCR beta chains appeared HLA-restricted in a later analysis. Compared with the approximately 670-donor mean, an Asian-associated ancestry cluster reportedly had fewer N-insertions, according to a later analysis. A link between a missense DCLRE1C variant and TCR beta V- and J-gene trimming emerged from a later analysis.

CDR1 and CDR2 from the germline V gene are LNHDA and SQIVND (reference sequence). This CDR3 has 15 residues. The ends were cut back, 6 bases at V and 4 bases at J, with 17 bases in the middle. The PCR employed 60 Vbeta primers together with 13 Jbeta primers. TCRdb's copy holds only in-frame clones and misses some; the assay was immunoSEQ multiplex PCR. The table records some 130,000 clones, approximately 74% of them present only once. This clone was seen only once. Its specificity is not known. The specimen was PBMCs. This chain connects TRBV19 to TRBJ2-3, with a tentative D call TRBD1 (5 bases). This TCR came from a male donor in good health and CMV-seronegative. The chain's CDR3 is CASRSGRVRADTQYF. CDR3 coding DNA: TGTGCCAGTAGGTCGGGCAGGGTTCGGGCAGATACGCAGTATTTT.